The rows below give T cell receptor beta chains drawn from one sample of a study of CD4 T cells in relation to SARS-CoV-2 and coronaviruses. What these receptors recognize is not known. Generated by immunoSEQ multiplex PCR, the TCRdb table keeps only in-frame clones and is missing some. The data contain approximately 25,000 clones, around 78% of them singletons. Sample: CD4+ T cells from PBMCs, cultured in vitro. These receptors were obtained from a human donor in good health. Both conserved end residues are part of each CDR3. Fields, in order: D gene, J gene, clone size, V gene, CDR3 protein, CDR3 DNA. A D gene is named only where the DNA matches it firmly. Clone size is given for some rows only: seen once, a few or many times, or a class if the clone is expanded.

D: NA; J: TRBJ1-4; size: NA; V: TRBV4-1; CDR3: CASSQDRQGLNEKLFF; DNA: TGCGCCAGCAGCCAAGATCGGCAGGGTCTGAATGAAAAACTGTTTTTT
D: NA; J: TRBJ2-2; size: NA; V: TRBV10-3; CDR3: CAISESSGVAGELFF; DNA: TGTGCCATCAGTGAGTCGAGCGGCGTCGCCGGGGAGCTGTTTTTT
D: TRBD2; J: TRBJ2-1; size: NA; V: TRBV10-3; CDR3: CAISDPTSGRAYEQFF; DNA: TGTGCCATCAGTGACCCGACTAGCGGGAGGGCCTATGAGCAGTTCTTC
D: NA; J: TRBJ1-1; size: NA; V: TRBV10-2; CDR3: CASSVDRRDTEAFF; DNA: TGCGCCAGCAGTGTCGACCGACGCGACACTGAAGCTTTCTTT
D: TRBD2; J: TRBJ2-2; size: NA; V: TRBV25-1; CDR3: CASRGSGGTGELFF; DNA: TGTGCCAGCAGAGGGAGCGGGGGAACCGGGGAGCTGTTTTTT
D: NA; J: TRBJ2-4; size: NA; V: TRBV19; CDR3: CASNPPGGRAKNIQYF; DNA: TGTGCCAGTAACCCTCCCGGGGGCAGAGCCAAAAACATTCAGTACTTC
D: NA; J: TRBJ2-2; size: NA; V: TRBV7-2; CDR3: CASDRSATGELFF; DNA: TGTGCCAGCGATCGGAGCGCCACCGGGGAGCTGTTTTTT
D: TRBD1; J: TRBJ1-1; size: NA; V: TRBV19; CDR3: CASSFLSTGVTEAFF; DNA: TGTGCCAGTAGTTTTTTATCCACAGGGGTCACTGAAGCTTTCTTT
D: TRBD2; J: TRBJ2-2; size: NA; V: TRBV5-1; CDR3: CASSLAGTSGGLFF; DNA: TGCGCCAGCAGCTTGGCCGGTACGAGCGGGGGGCTGTTTTTT
D: NA; J: TRBJ1-1; size: NA; V: TRBV11-2; CDR3: CASSPRDEAFF; DNA: TGTGCCAGCAGTCCCCGGGACGAAGCTTTCTTT
D: TRBD1; J: TRBJ1-2; size: NA; V: TRBV5-4; CDR3: CASSLAPGQGVRGYTF; DNA: TGTGCCAGCAGCTTGGCCCCGGGACAGGGCGTTCGTGGCTACACCTTC
D: NA; J: TRBJ2-5; size: NA; V: TRBV6-4; CDR3: CASSRERRETQYF; DNA: TGTGCCAGCAGTAGGGAGAGGCGAGAGACCCAGTACTTC
D: NA; J: TRBJ1-4; size: NA; V: TRBV6-6; CDR3: CASRPGTGEKLFF; DNA: TGTGCCAGCAGACCCGGGACCGGAGAAAAACTGTTTTTT
D: TRBD1; J: TRBJ2-3; size: NA; V: TRBV28; CDR3: CASSFWGQGTDTQYF; DNA: TGTGCCAGCAGTTTTTGGGGACAGGGCACAGATACGCAGTATTTT
D: TRBD1; J: TRBJ2-7; size: NA; V: TRBV19; CDR3: CASSTGQVTYEQYF; DNA: TGTGCCAGTAGTACCGGACAGGTCACCTACGAGCAGTACTTC
D: TRBD2; J: TRBJ2-1; size: once; V: TRBV19; CDR3: CATLPAGEVGNEQFF; DNA: TGTGCCACCCTTCCGGCGGGAGAGGTGGGGAATGAGCAGTTCTTC
D: NA; J: TRBJ2-6; size: NA; V: TRBV11-2; CDR3: CASSPFLNSGANVLTF; DNA: TGTGCCAGCAGCCCTTTTTTAAACTCTGGGGCCAACGTCCTGACTTTC
D: NA; J: TRBJ1-1; size: NA; V: TRBV5-5; CDR3: CASSLHGIQDTEAFF; DNA: TGTGCCAGCAGCCTCCACGGGATCCAAGACACTGAAGCTTTCTTT
D: TRBD2; J: TRBJ2-1; size: NA; V: TRBV12-3/TRBV12-4; CDR3: CASRPGLAPSQFF; DNA: TGTGCCAGCAGGCCCGGACTAGCCCCCTCTCAGTTCTTC
D: NA; J: TRBJ1-4; size: NA; V: TRBV2; CDR3: CASLVSTNEKLFF; DNA: TGTGCCAGCCTCGTCAGCACTAATGAAAAACTGTTTTTT
D: NA; J: TRBJ2-2; size: NA; V: TRBV19; CDR3: CASSLQVTGELFF; DNA: TGTGCCAGTAGTCTACAAGTCACCGGGGAGCTGTTTTTT
D: NA; J: TRBJ2-7; size: NA; V: TRBV19; CDR3: CASSTSGRTEQYF; DNA: TGTGCCAGTAGTACCTCGGGACGGACGGAGCAGTACTTC
D: TRBD2; J: TRBJ2-2; size: few; V: TRBV7-3; CDR3: CASSSGLYTGELFF; DNA: TGTGCCAGCAGCTCGGGACTATACACCGGGGAGCTGTTTTTT
D: NA; J: TRBJ1-4; size: NA; V: TRBV7-2; CDR3: CASSLGTPGREKLFF; DNA: TGTGCCAGCAGCTTAGGGACACCGGGTCGGGAAAAACTGTTTTTT
D: TRBD1; J: TRBJ1-2; size: NA; V: TRBV19; CDR3: CASSIPWDSYGYTF; DNA: TGTGCCAGTAGTATCCCCTGGGACAGCTATGGCTACACCTTC